This T cell receptor beta chain was recorded in a study of cytomegalovirus exposure and HLA in healthy donors. Overall study context: Of approximately 400 genotyped donors, around 84% clustered with self-reported Caucasian donors.

V dropped 0 bases and J dropped 3; count of bases not matched to a gene: 17. Germline-derived CDR1 and CDR2 are MRHNA and SNTAGT. This CDR3 spans 20 amino acids. PCR used 60 Vbeta primers and 13 Jbeta primers. Clones were read by immunoSEQ multiplex PCR, and TCRdb kept only the in-frame ones, dropping some. The sample shows around 100,000 clones, around 64% of them seen only once. The sample taken for sequencing was PBMCs. The sequence was collected from a man aged 25 to 45 in good health and CMV-seropositive. The V gene is TRBV6-4, the J gene TRBJ2-7; 10 nucleotides match TRBD2. The CDR3: CASSDSGGRRLAGEVYEQYV. Written as DNA, the CDR3 is TGTGCCAGCAGTGACTCCGGGGGGAGGCGGCTAGCGGGAGAGGTCTACGAGCAGTACGTC.